This TCR beta chain was obtained from a study of shared clonotypes between healthy human individuals (TCRdb year 2020). In the study overall: The cohort comprised two women and a few men aged 18 to 49 years. For each donor, CD4 naive and CD4 memory were each given three plates, CD8 naive was given two plates, and CD8 memory was given one plate. Blood TCR repertoires of about 5 healthy adults were deeply sequenced to estimate repertoire size and the extent of clonotype sharing between individuals. Libraries were prepared and TCR repertoires were sequenced by different laboratories using diverse techniques, in order to increase sequencing depth and limit assay-specific biases. Each donor's leukapheresis produced roughly between roughly 0.85 and 9 billion PBMCs. The research as a whole found: Incomplete sequencing was indicated by rarefaction of sorted-subset datasets, despite the large sequencing depth. Higher generation probabilities were observed for clonotypes shared by all four sorted-subset donors than for non-shared clonotypes. Across several donors, about 4.5% of naive CD4, roughly 3.3% of naive CD8, about 2.3% of memory CD4, and 0.4% to 0.45% of memory CD8 clonotypes were shared. Pairwise subsampling led to the expectation that sequencing depth would affect the degree of clonotype sharing among donors. Naive subsets generally had larger estimated clonotype richness than memory subsets did. Sampling was limited to blood, and TCR repertoires in tissue likely differ from TCR repertoires in blood. Because the study included only a small number of donors, the genetic and exposure-history diversity represented was limited.

The CDR3 spans 17 residues, from the cysteine through the phenylalanine. Only the CDR3 part of the read is kept: 51 bases, read in frame from the first base. V loses 5 bases at its end and J loses 7 bases; junction bases beyond the gene matches: 15. CDR1 KGHSH and CDR2 LQKENI are derived from the germline V gene. Donors were healthy HIV-negative adults with no recently reported acute infections or vaccinations. Every donor was a Caucasian adult residing in Nashville, Tennessee, USA. CD4+ T cells were enriched through magnetic negative selection, after which naive cells were positively selected on CD45RA and the remaining negative fraction served as the memory subset. After blood collection by leukapheresis, PBMCs were isolated using Ficoll-Histopaque density gradient centrifugation and then cryopreserved in the vapor phase of liquid nitrogen. Analytical flow cytometry was used to check the purity and quantity of each magnetically sorted T cell population. Genomic DNA was isolated from every sorted fraction and measured by UV absorbance on a Nanodrop 2000c.

To note about this clone: The antigen it binds to is not known. Base qualities are not at hand, and no much larger clone is one base apart.

Using the deep immunoSEQ assay, multiplex PCR amplified TCR CDR3 regions from genomic DNA. Genomic DNA extracted from each cell subset was distributed evenly over all wells of several immunoSEQ 96-well plates, and each plate served as one replicate. Each replicate PCR for sorted subsets received approximately 200 ng genomic DNA, equal to around 32,000 T cell genomes. Purified libraries were quantified with a Qubit 3.0 fluorometer, sized on a Bioanalyzer 2100, and re-quantified with the KAPA Library Quantification kit. Every immunoSEQ 96-well plate was sequenced on a separate single-read 150-cycle Illumina NextSeq 550 flow cell. Per the original workflow: Because the immunoSEQ output held only junctional sequences and lacked quality scores, the filtering could not match the filtering applied to full-length reads. To assign V/J genes and CDR3, sequences were annotated against IMGT germline references using PyIR, a Python wrapper for IgBLAST v1.9. Reads were removed for weak V/J assignments (E-value above 1e-6), missing CDR3, stop codons, out-of-frame junctions, or ambiguous translated residues. V3J clonotypes were defined as sequences sharing the same inferred V gene, J gene, and CDR3 amino acid sequence. Percentage overlap between repertoires was computed as shared unique clonotypes divided by the size of the smaller repertoire. Three approaches were used to assess repertoire richness: RTK rarefaction, the Chao1 estimator, and Recon v2.1 estimates of unobserved clonotypes. Generation probabilities for all TCRbeta clonotypes obtained by the gDNA method from a few donors were computed using OLGA. TCRdb's version of the immuneACCESS table is confined to in-frame rearrangements and falls short of the full clone set. An unresolved V gene accounts for under half of the shortfall where checked; the remainder is of unknown origin. Clonal size and the V and J genes are those of that table, whereas D and trimming came from the DNA. The sample contains approximately 2,300,000 clones, under 95% of them found a single time. The ten largest make up roughly 0.34% of the sample.

The receptor was isolated from a man younger than 30 in good health. Some clones in this sample may be carry-over from other donors' samples. Sequenced: naive CD4+ T cells from PBMCs. The cell subset or site label, read with the paper, signifies: CD45RA+ positively selected. The chain links TRBV18 with TRBJ2-5, with 11 bases matching TRBD2. The DNA reads TGTGCCAGCTCATCAAACTCGGGACTAGCGGACAGACGGACCCAGTACTTC. Its translation reads: CASSSNSGLADRRTQYF.